This TCR beta chain is from a study of PD-L1 blockade in urothelial cancer. Study-level background: Around 2014 therapy began: atezolizumab 1,200 mg intravenously every 3 weeks. Blood-derived samples held a median roughly 140,000 T cells. Most patients, about 85% of the roughly 30, were males with bladder-origin cancer. Study patients had been treated with 0 to 3 previous chemotherapy regimens.

Method: immunoSEQ multiplex PCR; TCRdb's copy keeps in-frame clones and lacks some. The table records tens of thousands of clones, roughly 90% of them present only once. Time point here: peripheral blood 6 weeks after treatment start. The specimen was PBMCs, collected around atezolizumab (anti-PD-L1) treatment. The origin of this receptor is a man in his 60s with urothelial cancer.

CDR3 protein: CASSTRPRLAGVRNEQFF. For the CDR3, the DNA is TGTGCCAGCAGCACGCGACCTCGACTAGCGGGAGTGAGGAATGAGCAGTTCTTC. The chain has TRBV13 and TRBJ2-1; TRBD2 agrees at 12 bases. CDR3 length: 18 amino acids. The germline gives CDR1 PRHDT, CDR2 FYEKMQ (reference sequence). The trim removed 5 bases at V and 7 bases at J, leaving 15 bases unmatched.